This is a list of T cell receptor beta chains from one sample in a study of cytomegalovirus exposure and HLA in healthy donors. Assay: immunoSEQ multiplex PCR; the TCRdb copy retains only in-frame clones and omits some. This table holds 150,000 to 200,000 clones, about 73% found once. The specimen sequenced was PBMCs. All receptors derive from a woman aged 35 to 49 in good health and CMV-seronegative. CDR3s include the opening cysteine and the closing phenylalanine or tryptophan. D genes are given only for firm matches. Expanded clones get a size class; other rows say once, few or many, or leave the size out.

TRBJ2-3,TRBV19,TRBD2,few,CASSETSGGSRGTDTQYF,TGTGCCAGTAGTGAAACTAGCGGGGGCTCCAGAGGCACAGATACGCAGTATTTT
TRBJ2-1,TRBV27,NA,many,CASRKGGPGYNEQFF,TGTGCCAGCAGGAAGGGGGGGCCAGGTTACAATGAGCAGTTCTTC
TRBJ1-1,TRBV4-1,NA,NA,CASSQVPSQGTEAFF,TGCGCCAGCAGCCAAGTCCCCTCCCAGGGCACTGAAGCTTTCTTT
TRBJ2-4,TRBV2,NA,NA,CARKRVSKNIQYF,TGTGCCAGGAAGAGGGTTTCCAAAAACATTCAGTACTTC
TRBJ2-7,TRBV6-5,TRBD1,few,CASSYSWDRGHEQYF,TGTGCCAGCAGTTACTCGTGGGACAGGGGACACGAGCAGTACTTC
TRBJ1-6,TRBV13,NA,few,CASSPGVLSPLHF,TGTGCCAGCAGCCCCGGGGTACTTTCACCCCTCCACTTT
TRBJ2-4,TRBV11-3,TRBD2,NA,CASSRSQAGGRRSIQYF,TGTGCCAGCAGCCGTTCCCAAGCGGGGGGGCGGCGTAGCATTCAGTACTTC
TRBJ2-7,TRBV29-1,TRBD1,NA,CSARDRQYEQYF,TGCAGCGCCAGGGACAGGCAATACGAGCAGTACTTC
TRBJ1-2,TRBV10-3,NA,NA,CAISERDLYTF,TGTGCCATCAGTGAACGGGATCTCTACACCTTC
TRBJ1-5,TRBV4-2,TRBD1,NA,CASSLRDRDGQPQHF,TGTGCCAGCAGCCTCCGGGACAGGGATGGTCAGCCCCAGCATTTT
TRBJ1-3,TRBV25-1,NA,once,CASSETRVPGNTIYF,TGTGCCAGCAGTGAAACCAGGGTACCTGGAAACACCATATATTTT
TRBJ1-1,TRBV19,NA,NA,CASSIDQGYTEAFF,TGTGCCAGTAGTATAGATCAGGGCTACACTGAAGCTTTCTTT
TRBJ2-7,TRBV2,TRBD1,NA,CASSVQGEVGEQYF,TGTGCCTCATCTGTCCAGGGGGAAGTTGGGGAGCAGTACTTC
TRBJ2-7,TRBV10-1,TRBD2,NA,CASSEERGDNYEQYF,TGCGCCAGCAGTGAGGAGCGGGGGGACAACTACGAGCAGTACTTC
TRBJ2-1,TRBV6-5,NA,once,CASGSGYNEQFF,TGTGCCAGCGGTAGCGGTTACAATGAGCAGTTCTTC
TRBJ2-7,TRBV5-6,TRBD1,few,CASSQPGTEYEQYF,TGTGCCAGCAGCCAACCCGGGACAGAATACGAGCAGTACTTC
TRBJ1-5,TRBV4-1,NA,NA,CASSQDGDSNQPQHF,TGCGCCAGCAGCCAAGACGGGGATAGCAATCAGCCCCAGCATTTT
TRBJ1-6,TRBV5-4,TRBD1,few,CASRPPGQGAPLHF,TGTGCCAGCAGACCGCCGGGACAGGGCGCACCCCTCCACTTT
TRBJ1-4,TRBV5-4,TRBD1,NA,CASSLAGTGVSEKLFF,TGTGCCAGCAGCTTGGCGGGGACAGGTGTCTCCGAAAAACTGTTTTTT
TRBJ1-1,TRBV18,NA,NA,CASSPRLGAEAFF,TGTGCCAGCTCACCTCGACTGGGTGCTGAAGCTTTCTTT
TRBJ2-7,TRBV11-2,NA,NA,CASSLAGVEQYF,TGTGCCAGCAGCTTAGCAGGGGTCGAGCAGTACTTC
TRBJ2-7,TRBV5-4,TRBD1,NA,CASRVDQGAYEQYF,TGTGCCAGCAGAGTCGACCAGGGGGCCTACGAGCAGTACTTC
TRBJ1-6,TRBV7-9,NA,NA,CASIAWYSGYNSPLHF,TGTGCCAGCATTGCCTGGTATTCAGGCTATAATTCACCCCTCCACTTT
TRBJ2-1,TRBV9,TRBD1,NA,CASSPSLWTGADNEQFF,TGTGCCAGCAGCCCTTCCTTATGGACAGGGGCCGACAATGAGCAGTTCTTC
TRBJ2-5,TRBV7-8,NA,NA,CASSGYEAREGETQYF,TGTGCCAGCAGCGGATACGAGGCCAGGGAAGGAGAGACCCAGTACTTC
TRBJ2-7,TRBV18,NA,NA,CASSQERVRPGEQYF,TGTGCCAGCTCACAAGAGAGGGTGCGTCCTGGCGAGCAGTACTTC
TRBJ1-1,TRBV10-1,NA,NA,CASSQAGFTEAFF,TGCGCCAGCAGTCAGGCAGGGTTCACTGAAGCTTTCTTT
TRBJ1-1,TRBV29-1,NA,NA,CSVEARTEAFF,TGCAGCGTTGAGGCACGCACTGAAGCTTTCTTT
TRBJ2-7,TRBV11-1,NA,NA,CASSYSQGPRYF,TGTGCCAGCAGCTATTCACAGGGCCCCCGGTACTTC
TRBJ1-1,TRBV5-1,NA,NA,CASGIQGNTEAFF,TGCGCCAGCGGCATACAGGGGAACACTGAAGCTTTCTTT
TRBJ2-7,TRBV2,TRBD1,NA,CASNHRDRVDYEQYF,TGTGCCAGCAATCACAGGGACAGGGTAGACTACGAGCAGTACTTC
TRBJ1-6,TRBV2,NA,NA,CASSEAGDNSPLHF,TGTGCCAGCAGTGAGGCAGGGGACAATTCACCCCTCCACTTT
TRBJ2-7,TRBV4-1,NA,NA,CASSTGERFEQYF,TGCGCCAGCAGCACGGGGGAACGATTCGAGCAGTACTTC
TRBJ1-1,TRBV27,TRBD1,NA,CASSRGDRATEAFF,TGTGCCAGCAGTCGTGGGGACAGGGCCACTGAAGCTTTCTTT
TRBJ1-2,TRBV6-1,NA,NA,CASGGGAVNYGYTF,TGTGCCAGCGGGGGGGGCGCGGTTAACTATGGCTACACCTTC
TRBJ1-4,TRBV5-4,TRBD1,few,CATSDRVGEKLFF,TGTGCCACGTCGGACAGGGTTGGCGAAAAACTGTTTTTT
TRBJ2-3,TRBV14,NA,NA,CASSQEWAGDTQYF,TGTGCCAGCAGCCAAGAATGGGCGGGGGATACGCAGTATTTT
TRBJ2-2,TRBV9,TRBD1,NA,CASSESTGGLAGELFF,TGTGCCAGCAGCGAAAGCACAGGGGGCTTGGCCGGGGAGCTGTTTTTT
TRBJ2-3,TRBV5-4,NA,NA,CASSAGTHLTDTQYF,TGTGCCAGCAGCGCCGGGACACACCTCACAGATACGCAGTATTTT
TRBJ1-4,TRBV27,NA,NA,CASSLQQRNEKLFF,TGTGCCAGCAGTTTACAACAGAGAAATGAAAAACTGTTTTTT
TRBJ2-5,TRBV13,NA,NA,CASSLTGKETQYF,TGTGCCAGCAGCTTAACGGGGAAAGAGACCCAGTACTTC
TRBJ2-1,TRBV6-4,TRBD2,NA,CASSDSPSGGPDEQFF,TGTGCCAGCAGTGACTCCCCTAGCGGGGGGCCCGATGAGCAGTTCTTC
TRBJ2-1,TRBV19,TRBD2,once,CASSLSSGGAYNEQFF,TGTGCCAGTAGTCTCAGCAGCGGGGGGGCCTACAATGAGCAGTTCTTC
TRBJ1-3,TRBV5-1,TRBD1,once,CASSLAGTGFGGNTIYF,TGCGCCAGCAGCTTGGCCGGGACAGGGTTCGGTGGAAACACCATATATTTT
TRBJ1-2,TRBV5-4,NA,NA,CASSLPAQGLDGYTF,TGTGCCAGCAGTCTTCCTGCCCAGGGTTTGGATGGCTACACCTTC
TRBJ1-2,TRBV5-1,NA,NA,CASSVDSYGYTF,TGCGCCAGCAGCGTTGACAGCTATGGCTACACCTTC
TRBJ1-1,TRBV15,TRBD1,NA,CATSRGGTGGLNTEAFF,TGTGCCACCAGCAGAGGGGGGACAGGGGGTTTGAACACTGAAGCTTTCTTT
TRBJ2-7,TRBV6-1,NA,few,CASSESARGWEQYF,TGTGCCAGCAGCGAATCAGCTAGGGGTTGGGAGCAGTACTTC
TRBJ1-4,TRBV5-1,NA,NA,CASSALVTNEKLFF,TGCGCCAGCAGCGCGCTGGTAACTAATGAAAAACTGTTTTTT
TRBJ1-4,TRBV18,NA,few,CASSPQGNEKLFF,TGTGCCAGCTCACCTCAGGGGAATGAAAAACTGTTTTTT
TRBJ1-1,TRBV9,TRBD1,NA,CASSSRGLTEAFF,TGTGCCAGCAGCTCTAGGGGGCTCACTGAAGCTTTCTTT
TRBJ1-4,TRBV2,NA,NA,CASSLEGPSDEKLFF,TGTGCCAGCAGCTTAGAGGGCCCTTCGGATGAAAAACTGTTTTTT
TRBJ2-3,TRBV4-2,TRBD2,NA,CASSPLSGGAGTDTQYF,TGTGCCAGCAGCCCTCTAAGCGGGGGGGCCGGAACAGATACGCAGTATTTT
TRBJ2-7,TRBV9,TRBD2,NA,CASSVMAGDYEQYF,TGTGCCAGCAGCGTAATGGCGGGGGACTACGAGCAGTACTTC
TRBJ1-1,TRBV5-1,NA,NA,CASTEMGSEAFF,TGCGCCAGCACTGAAATGGGGAGTGAAGCTTTCTTT